These 10 T cell receptor beta chains originate from one sample sequenced in a study of vaccination and CD4 T cells after COVID-19. The Oncomine TCR Beta short-read assay sequenced DNA from cultured CD4+ T cells. TCRdb re-derived calls from the PCR reads in MiXCR, one entry per CDR3 protein. This sample carries 15,000 to 20,000 distinct CDR3 sequences, about 59% of them seen once, and the ten largest clones take approximately 15%. Which antigens these TCRs recognize remains unknown. Described time point: late sampling 161 to 241 days after vaccination in three convalescent patients. Treatment: approximately 10-day PBMC culture with coronavirus spike peptide pools or control peptides (ViraFEST assay). The sequencing here drew on CD4+ T cells from blood, cultured in vitro, taken about 7 months after SARS-CoV-2 vaccination. The receptors here all came from a human donor who had recovered from COVID-19.

The chain combines TRBV28 with TRBJ1-1; 12 bases agree with TRBD1. The CDR3 runs to 18 residues. V shed 0 bases and J 1 base; nucleotides not matched to a gene: 6. The germline V gene encodes CDR1 MDHEN and CDR2 SYDVKM. The CDR3 sequence: CASSLWGTGGEGNTEAFF. CDR3 in DNA: TGTGCCAGCAGTTTATGGGGGACAGGGGGCGAGGGGAACACTGAAGCTTTCTTT.

This clonotype appeared a few times. The V gene is TRBV10-3, the J gene TRBJ2-7; D call uncertain. The length of the CDR3 is 11 residues. CDR1 is ENHRY, CDR2 SYGVKD, per germline. V shed 0 bases and J shed 6 bases, with 3 bases lying between them. The DNA for the CDR3 is TGTGCCATCAGTGAGTCGGTCGAGCAGTACTTC. Its protein is CAISESVEQYF.

The gene calls are TRBV19 and TRBJ2-5; D might be TRBD2 (5 bases). The V end lost 10 bases, the J end lost 5 bases, and 11 bases lay between the germline ends. Germline assignment: CDR1 LNHDA and CDR2 SQIVND (reference sequence). The length of the CDR3 is 11 residues. The CDR3, as DNA: TGTGCCACCGGCCCGGGGGAGACCCAGTACTTC. This translates into CATGPGETQYF.

The chain is built from TRBV7-2 and TRBJ2-1; TRBD2 agrees at 10 bases. After removal of 2 bases from V and 2 bases from J, the junction contained 6 bases not matched to a gene. From germline, CDR1 is SGHTA and CDR2 FQGNSA. The CDR3 spans 17 residues. The CDR3 coding sequence is TGTGCCAGCAGCTTACCCCGGACTAGCGGAGCCTACAATGAGCAGTTCTTC. It is translated as CASSLPRTSGAYNEQFF.

V and J are TRBV6-1 and TRBJ2-7; D might be TRBD2 (5 bases). V was pared by 6 bases and J by 0 bases, with 15 bases between. Germline values: CDR1 MNHNS, CDR2 SASEGT. The CDR3 consists of 15 residues. Here the CDR3 reads CASRREYTHSYEQYF. CDR3 coding DNA: TGTGCCAGCAGGAGGGAGTATACACACTCCTACGAGCAGTACTTC.

V is TRBV20-1 and J is TRBJ2-3, with D tentatively TRBD2 (6 bases). The germline V gene encodes CDR1 DFQATT and CDR2 SNEGSKA (reference sequence). There are 14 residues in the CDR3. V was cut by 2 bases and J by 2 bases, with 11 bases left in between. The CDR3 loop reads CSARIRDSTDTQYF. The CDR3 nucleotides read TGCAGTGCTAGAATTCGGGACTCCACAGATACGCAGTATTTT.

This clonotype was seen a few times. The genes are TRBV7-2 and TRBJ2-3; no firm D call. The length of the CDR3 is 12 residues. Germline-derived CDR1 and CDR2 are SGHTA and FQGNSA. V lost 2 bases, J lost 2 bases, and 2 bases lay in between. CDR3 coding DNA: TGTGCCAGCAGCTTATCCACAGATACGCAGTATTTT. Encoded protein: CASSLSTDTQYF.

The chain has TRBV7-9 and TRBJ2-5; TRBD1 is a possible D gene (7 bases). From germline, CDR1 is SEHNR and CDR2 FQNEAQ (reference sequence). Trimming removed 6 bases from V and 5 bases from J, with 13 bases in between. This CDR3 has 13 amino acids. CDR3 region: CASRPRGRETQYF. CDR3 sequence (DNA): TGTGCCAGCAGGCCCAGGGGGAGGGAGACCCAGTACTTC.

This clonotype was seen more than once but under ten times. This chain links TRBV7-8 with TRBJ2-7; D is undetermined. This CDR3 is 13 amino acids long. Per the germline V gene, CDR1 is SGHVS and CDR2 is FQNEAQ. V lost 5 bases and J 0 bases, leaving 8 bases between the germline ends. The CDR3: CASSRHFSYEQYF. Written as DNA, the CDR3 is TGTGCCAGCAGCAGACACTTCTCCTACGAGCAGTACTTC.

This clonotype was observed a few times. This sequence joins TRBV27 and TRBJ1-2, with TRBD1 matching 9 bases. This CDR3 region has 13 residues. Unmatched junction bases numbered 6, after V lost 7 bases and J lost 6 bases. Per germline, CDR1 MNHEY and CDR2 SMNVEV (reference sequence). CDR3 region: CASKTDRGDGYTF. CDR3 DNA sequence: TGTGCCAGCAAAACGGACAGGGGCGATGGCTACACCTTC.